Each of the 10 T cell receptor beta chains below was sequenced from the same sample in a study of CD8 T cell repertoires and HIV-1 epitope variants. Their cognate antigens are unknown. Sequenced by immunoSEQ multiplex PCR; TCRdb stores in-frame clones only, minus some. This sample has more than 5,500 clones, with about 65% found just once. Sample: cultured CD8+ T cells derived from PBMCs. All receptors derive from a male donor with HIV.

V and J are TRBV29-1 and TRBJ1-2; D is ambiguous. V gave up 0 bases and J gave up 4 bases, with 12 bases separating them. The CDR3 contains 14 residues. Germline V CDR1 and CDR2: SQVTM, ANQGSEA. The CDR3 region is CSVEDPEYSYGYTF. CDR3 in DNA: TGCAGCGTTGAAGATCCGGAGTATTCCTATGGCTACACCTTC.

The rearrangement joins TRBV10-3 to TRBJ1-2; D not resolved. Trimming took off 6 bases at V and 2 bases at J, with 19 bases between the two ends. Germline V gene sequence: CDR1 ENHRY, CDR2 SYGVKD. CDR3 size: 16 residues. Written as DNA, the CDR3 is TGTGCCATCAGAGACCCTCCTTCAGAAAACAACTATGGCTACACCTTC. It encodes CAIRDPPSENNYGYTF.

This clone was seen more than once but under ten times. The J gene is TRBJ1-1, the V gene TRBV5-4, with D tentatively TRBD1 (5 bases). Trimming took off 4 bases at V and 5 bases at J, with 9 bases between the two ends. Germline values: CDR1 SGHNT, CDR2 YYREEE (reference sequence). This CDR3 comprises 12 residues. In nucleotides, the CDR3 is TGTGCCAGCAGCCAGGGTACGACTGAAGCTTTCTTT. Translating it yields CASSQGTTEAFF. Full variable domain (missing parts from reference TRBV5-4 and TRBJ1-1): ETGVTQSPTHLIKTRGQQVTLRCSSQSGHNTVSWYQQALGQGPQFIFQYYREEENGRGNFPPRFSGLQFPNYSSELNVNALELDDSALYLCASSQGTTEAFFGQGTRLTVV.

This rearrangement joins TRBV2 to TRBJ2-7, with D unresolved. The germline V gene has CDR1 SNHLY and CDR2 FYNNEI. V shed 2 bases and J shed 7 bases, with 9 bases lying between them. The CDR3 length is 12 residues. The CDR3 loop is CASSESVREQYF. CDR3 coding DNA: TGTGCCAGCAGTGAAAGCGTTAGGGAGCAGTACTTC.

This chain joins TRBV7-9 and TRBJ1-5, with unresolved D. Per germline, CDR1 SEHNR and CDR2 FQNEAQ (reference sequence). This CDR3 is built from 13 residues. Trimming took off 1 base at V and 5 bases at J, with 6 bases between the two ends. The CDR3 loop is CASSLGTDQPQHF. CDR3 sequence (DNA): TGTGCCAGCAGCTTAGGTACAGATCAGCCCCAGCATTTT.

J is TRBJ2-5 and V is TRBV10-2; no firm D call. Trimming cost V 2 bases and J 4 bases, with 17 bases left between them. This CDR3 contains 16 residues. From germline, CDR1 is WSHSY and CDR2 SAAADI. DNA for the CDR3: TGCGCCAGCAGTGAGGGAAAAATCGTGTCTAGAGAGACCCAGTACTTC. It encodes CASSEGKIVSRETQYF.

The J gene is TRBJ1-1, the V gene TRBV4-1, with 8 bases matching TRBD1. The germline CDR1 and CDR2 sequences are MGHRA and YSYEKL. V shed 0 bases, J shed 0 bases, and the junction held 3 bases outside the gene matches. The CDR3 runs 16 residues. DNA for the CDR3: TGCGCCAGCAGCCAAGATAGGACAGGGATGAACACTGAAGCTTTCTTT. Its translation: CASSQDRTGMNTEAFF.

The chain has TRBV14 and TRBJ2-2; weak D call: TRBD1 (5 bases). The V gene lost 0 bases and the J gene lost 8 bases, with 7 bases spanning the gap. The CDR3 loop spans 13 amino acids. In germline, CDR1 is SGHDN, CDR2 FVKESK. The CDR3 reads CASSQDQGGELFF. CDR3 nucleotide sequence: TGTGCCAGCAGCCAAGATCAGGGTGGGGAGCTGTTTTTT.

This chain joins TRBV5-1 and TRBJ2-1; 7 nucleotides match TRBD1. Germline CDR1 reads SGHRS; CDR2 reads YFSETQ. The junction had 19 bases not matched to a gene; V was cut back by 3 bases and J by 7 bases. CDR3 length: 18 amino acids. The DNA for the CDR3 is TGCGCCAGCAGCTACACCCTAAAGACAGGGTCTAAACCGAATGAGCAGTTCTTC. Translated: CASSYTLKTGSKPNEQFF.

The chain carries TRBV7-9 and TRBJ2-2; D is perhaps TRBD1 (5 bases). The germline CDR1 and CDR2 sequences are SEHNR and FQNEAQ (reference sequence). Trimming cost V 5 bases and J 2 bases, with 15 bases left between them. CDR3 length equals 16 residues. As DNA, the CDR3 is TGTGCCAGCAGCCCTATTCGGACACCTAACACCGGGGAGCTGTTTTTT. Amino acid sequence: CASSPIRTPNTGELFF. Full variable domain (rest looked up from reference TRBV7-9 and TRBJ2-2): DTGVSQNPRHKITKRGQNVTFRCDPISEHNRLYWYRQTLGQGPEFLTYFQNEAQLEKSRLLSDRFSAERPKGSFSTLEIQRTEQGDSAMYLCASSPIRTPNTGELFFGEGSRLTVL.